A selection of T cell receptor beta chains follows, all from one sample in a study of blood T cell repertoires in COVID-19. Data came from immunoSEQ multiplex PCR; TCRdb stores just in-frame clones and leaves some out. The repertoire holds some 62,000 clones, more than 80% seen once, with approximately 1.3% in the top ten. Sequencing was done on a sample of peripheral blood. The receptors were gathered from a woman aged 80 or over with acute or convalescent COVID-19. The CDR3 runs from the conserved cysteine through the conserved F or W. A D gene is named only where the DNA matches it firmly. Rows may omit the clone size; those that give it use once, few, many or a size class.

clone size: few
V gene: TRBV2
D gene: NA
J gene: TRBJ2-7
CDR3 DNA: TGTGCCAGCAGTCCCCGTCATGGTCCTACCGGGCAGTACTTC
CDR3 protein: CASSPRHGPTGQYF

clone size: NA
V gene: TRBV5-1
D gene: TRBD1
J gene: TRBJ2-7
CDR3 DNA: TGCGCCAGCCGATACGGACAGGGCCTGAACGAGCAGTACTTC
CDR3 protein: CASRYGQGLNEQYF

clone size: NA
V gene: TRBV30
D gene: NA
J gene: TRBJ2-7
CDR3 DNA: TGTGCCTGGAGTGTACAGGCCCAGCAGTACTTC
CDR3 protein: CAWSVQAQQYF

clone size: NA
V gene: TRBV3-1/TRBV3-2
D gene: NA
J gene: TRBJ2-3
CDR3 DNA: TGTGCCAGCAGCTCGGGGGGCAGGGGCACTTGGGGCACAGATACGCAGTATTTT
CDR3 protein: CASSSGGRGTWGTDTQYF

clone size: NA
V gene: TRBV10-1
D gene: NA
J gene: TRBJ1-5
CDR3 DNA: TGCGCCAGGGAGATGGGGGCGTGTGATCAGCCCCAGCATTTT
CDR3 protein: CAREMGACDQPQHF

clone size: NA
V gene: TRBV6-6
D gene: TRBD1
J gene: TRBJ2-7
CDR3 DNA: TGTGCCAGCAACCCGGGACAGGGGTTCTACGAGCAGTACTTC
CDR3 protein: CASNPGQGFYEQYF

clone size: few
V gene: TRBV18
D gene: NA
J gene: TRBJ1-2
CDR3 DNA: TGTGCCAGCTCACTCACCGCGGATGGTGGTGGCTACACCTTC
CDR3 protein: CASSLTADGGGYTF

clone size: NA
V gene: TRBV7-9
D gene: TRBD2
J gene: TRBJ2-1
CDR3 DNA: TGTGCCAGCAGCTTCTTAGCGGGTATCTACAATGAGCAGTTCTTC
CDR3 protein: CASSFLAGIYNEQFF

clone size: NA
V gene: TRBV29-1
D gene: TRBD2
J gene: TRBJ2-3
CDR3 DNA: TGCAGCGTTTTTTCTAGCGGGAGTTCGATCGCGCAGTATTTT
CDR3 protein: CSVFSSGSSIAQYF

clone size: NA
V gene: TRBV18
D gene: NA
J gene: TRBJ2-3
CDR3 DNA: TGTGCCAGCTCACCACCGGACAGAAGCACAGATACGCAGTATTTT
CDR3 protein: CASSPPDRSTDTQYF

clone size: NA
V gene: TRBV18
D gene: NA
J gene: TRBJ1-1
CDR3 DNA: TGTGCCAGCTCCGGGGGGAATATGAACACTGAAGCTTTCTTT
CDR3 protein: CASSGGNMNTEAFF

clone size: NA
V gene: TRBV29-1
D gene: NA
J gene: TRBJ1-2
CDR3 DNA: TGCAGCGTTTTTCATACAGTGCTAAAGGGCTACACCTTC
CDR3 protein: CSVFHTVLKGYTF

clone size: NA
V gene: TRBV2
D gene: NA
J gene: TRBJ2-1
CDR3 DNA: TGTGCCAGCAGACCGGCAGGGGCCTCTTCCTACAATGAGCAGTTCTTC
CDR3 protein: CASRPAGASSYNEQFF

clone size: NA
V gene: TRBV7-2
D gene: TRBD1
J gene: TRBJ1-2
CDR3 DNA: TGTGCCAGCAGCTTGGACAGGTGGGAAACTAACTATGGCTACACCTTC
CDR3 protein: CASSLDRWETNYGYTF

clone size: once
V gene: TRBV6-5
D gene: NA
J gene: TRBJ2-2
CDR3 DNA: TGTGCCAGCACCCCACAGGCTCCTGGGGAGCTGTTTTTT
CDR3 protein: CASTPQAPGELFF

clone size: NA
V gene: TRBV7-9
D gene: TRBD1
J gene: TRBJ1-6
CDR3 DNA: TGTGCCAGCAGCTTAGCCGACAGGGGGAATTCACCCCTCCACTTT
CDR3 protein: CASSLADRGNSPLHF

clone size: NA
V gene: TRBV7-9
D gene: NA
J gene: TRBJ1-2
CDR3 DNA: TGTGCCAGCAGCTTAGGGATGGGGGCGAGCTATGGCTACACCTTC
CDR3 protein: CASSLGMGASYGYTF

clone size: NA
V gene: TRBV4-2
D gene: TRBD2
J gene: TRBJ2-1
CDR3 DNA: TGTGCCAGCAGCCCATCGCCTAGCGGGAGTATGTATGAGCAGTTCTTC
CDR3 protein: CASSPSPSGSMYEQFF

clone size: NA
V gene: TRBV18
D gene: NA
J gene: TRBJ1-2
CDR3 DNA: TGTGCCAGCTCCGGATCGACAGATGGCTACACCTTC
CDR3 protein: CASSGSTDGYTF

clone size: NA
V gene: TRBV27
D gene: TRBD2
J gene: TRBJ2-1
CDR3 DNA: TGTGCCAGCAGTTCCCCTTTGACTAGCGGGACGTACAATGAGCAGTTCTTC
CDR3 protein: CASSSPLTSGTYNEQFF

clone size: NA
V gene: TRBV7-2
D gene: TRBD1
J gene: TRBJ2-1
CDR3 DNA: TGTGCCAGCAGCGTAGACCCGGGACAGGGGTACAATGAGCAGTTCTTC
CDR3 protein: CASSVDPGQGYNEQFF

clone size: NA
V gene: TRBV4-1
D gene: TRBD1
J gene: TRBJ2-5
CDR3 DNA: TGCGCCAGCAGACGGACCGGGACAGGGAGGGAGACCCAGTACTTC
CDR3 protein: CASRRTGTGRETQYF

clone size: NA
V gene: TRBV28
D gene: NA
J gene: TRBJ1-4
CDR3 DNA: TGTGCCAGCTCCCCCCCCCGCGGTGAAAAACTGTTTTTT
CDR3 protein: CASSPPRGEKLFF

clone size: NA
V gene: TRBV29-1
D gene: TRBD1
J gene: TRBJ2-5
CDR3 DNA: TGCAGCGTTGATAGAACAGGGGGCGCCGGGACCCAGTACTTC
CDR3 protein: CSVDRTGGAGTQYF

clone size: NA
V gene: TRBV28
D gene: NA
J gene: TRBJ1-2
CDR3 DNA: TGTGCCAGCAGCCCCCCAGTTGAGGGCTATGGCTACACCTTC
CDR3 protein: CASSPPVEGYGYTF

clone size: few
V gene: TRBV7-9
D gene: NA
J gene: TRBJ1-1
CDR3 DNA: TGTGCCAGCATCAGGCCGCCGCTGTGGCGAGCTTTCTTT
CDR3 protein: CASIRPPLWRAFF

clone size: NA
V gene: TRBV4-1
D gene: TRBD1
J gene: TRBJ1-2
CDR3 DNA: TGCGCCAGCAGCCTCTCGACAGGGCTTGACTATGGCTACACCTTC
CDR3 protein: CASSLSTGLDYGYTF

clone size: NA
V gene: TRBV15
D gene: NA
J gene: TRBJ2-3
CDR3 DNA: TGTGCCACCAGCAGAGATGGACAGACGACAGATACGCAGTATTTT
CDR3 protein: CATSRDGQTTDTQYF

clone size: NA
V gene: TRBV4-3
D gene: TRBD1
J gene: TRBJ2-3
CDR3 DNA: TGCGCCAGCAGCCAAGATTGGACAGGGTTTTTTGGGATGCAGTATTTT
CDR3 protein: CASSQDWTGFFGMQYF

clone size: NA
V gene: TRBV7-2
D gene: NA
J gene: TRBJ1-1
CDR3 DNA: TGTGCCAGCAGCGCTCGGGAATACACTGAAGCTTTCTTT
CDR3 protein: CASSAREYTEAFF

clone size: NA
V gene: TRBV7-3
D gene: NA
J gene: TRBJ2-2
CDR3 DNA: TGTGCCAGCAGCCTCTACCAAGTCTCCACCGGGGAGCTGTTTTTT
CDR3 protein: CASSLYQVSTGELFF

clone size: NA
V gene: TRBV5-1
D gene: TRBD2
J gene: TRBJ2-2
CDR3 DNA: TGCGCCAGCAGCCTAGGGACTAGCGGGACCGGGGAGCTGTTTTTT
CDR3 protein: CASSLGTSGTGELFF

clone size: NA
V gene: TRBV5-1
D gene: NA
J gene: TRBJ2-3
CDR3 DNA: TGCGCCAGCAGTACGACTCCGGCAGGGAGCACAGATACGCAGTATTTT
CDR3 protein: CASSTTPAGSTDTQYF

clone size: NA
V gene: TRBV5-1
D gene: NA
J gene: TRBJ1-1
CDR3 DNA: TGCGCCAGCTGGACGGGAGCGAACACTGAAGCTTTCTTT
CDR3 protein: CASWTGANTEAFF

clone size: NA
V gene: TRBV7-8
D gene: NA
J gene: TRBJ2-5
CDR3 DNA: TGTGCCAGCAGCTTAGCGAGGGTCGGGGAGCGCCAAGAGACCCAGTACTTC
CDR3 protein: CASSLARVGERQETQYF

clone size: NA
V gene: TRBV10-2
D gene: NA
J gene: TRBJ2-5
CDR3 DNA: TGCGCCAGCGCGGCGGATCAAGAGACCCAGTACTTC
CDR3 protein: CASAADQETQYF

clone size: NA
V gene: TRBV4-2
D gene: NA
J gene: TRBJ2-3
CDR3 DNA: TGTGCCAGCAGCCAGACCGGGGGTGGGACGAACACAGATACGCAGTATTTT
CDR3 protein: CASSQTGGGTNTDTQYF

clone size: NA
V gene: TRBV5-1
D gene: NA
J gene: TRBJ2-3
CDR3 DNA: TGCGCCAGCAGCTTGGGCCCGGGACTCCCAGATACGCAGTATTTT
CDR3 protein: CASSLGPGLPDTQYF

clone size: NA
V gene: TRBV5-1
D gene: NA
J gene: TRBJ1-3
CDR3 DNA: TGCGCCAGCAGCCCCCAGGGGTCAAGGGATGGAAACACCATATATTTT
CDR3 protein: CASSPQGSRDGNTIYF

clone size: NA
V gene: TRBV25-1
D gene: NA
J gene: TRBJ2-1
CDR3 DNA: TGTGCCAGCAGTGAATGGGACAAATACAATGAGCAGTTCTTC
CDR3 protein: CASSEWDKYNEQFF

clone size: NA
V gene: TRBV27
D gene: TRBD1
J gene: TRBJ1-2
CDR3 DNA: TGTGCCAGCAGTGCGAGACAGGGGGTCGACTATGGCTACACCTTC
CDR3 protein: CASSARQGVDYGYTF

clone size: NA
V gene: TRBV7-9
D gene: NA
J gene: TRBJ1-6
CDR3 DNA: TGTGCCAGCAGGGGTACAGGCGTTGGTTCCTATAATTCACCCCTCCACTTT
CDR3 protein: CASRGTGVGSYNSPLHF

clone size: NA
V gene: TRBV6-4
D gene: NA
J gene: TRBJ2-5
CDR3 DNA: TGTGCCAGCAGTGCCCGACTAGGGGAGACCCAGTACTTC
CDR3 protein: CASSARLGETQYF

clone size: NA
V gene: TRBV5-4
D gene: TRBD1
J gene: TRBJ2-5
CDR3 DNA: TGTGCCAGCAGGGGGACAGGGCAAGAGACCCAGTACTTC
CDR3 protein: CASRGTGQETQYF

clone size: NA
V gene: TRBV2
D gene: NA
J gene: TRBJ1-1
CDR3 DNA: TGTGCCAGCGCGCGAGATGTGAACACTGAAGCTTTCTTT
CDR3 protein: CASARDVNTEAFF

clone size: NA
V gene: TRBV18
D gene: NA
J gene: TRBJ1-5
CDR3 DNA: TGTGCCAGCTCACCAGGGGAGGTAGGGCAGCCCCAGCATTTT
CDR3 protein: CASSPGEVGQPQHF

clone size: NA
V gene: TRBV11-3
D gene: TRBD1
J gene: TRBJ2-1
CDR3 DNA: TGTGCCAGCAGCTTTAGGGACAGCTCCTACAATGAGCAGTTCTTC
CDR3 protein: CASSFRDSSYNEQFF

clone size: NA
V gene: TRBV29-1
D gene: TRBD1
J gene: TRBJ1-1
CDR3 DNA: TGCAGCGTTGGTACCGGGACAGTTAAAGCTTTCTTT
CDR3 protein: CSVGTGTVKAFF

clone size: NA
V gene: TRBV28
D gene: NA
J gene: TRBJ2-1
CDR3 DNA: TGTGCCAGCAGAGCGATTTCCGGGACAACCGATGAGCAGTTCTTC
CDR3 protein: CASRAISGTTDEQFF

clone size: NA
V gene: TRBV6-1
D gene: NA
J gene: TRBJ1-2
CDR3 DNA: TGTGCCAGCAGTGAATCCCCCAGTGTCTATGGCTACACCTTC
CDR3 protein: CASSESPSVYGYTF

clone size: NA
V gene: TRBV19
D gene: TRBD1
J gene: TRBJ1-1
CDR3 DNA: TGTGCCAGTAGCACCCTTTTTAGGGGGCAGGGTGCCACTGAAGCTTTCTTT
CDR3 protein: CASSTLFRGQGATEAFF

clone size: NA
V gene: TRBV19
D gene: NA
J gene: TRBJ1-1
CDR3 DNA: TGTGCCAGTAGCCCCATGGCGCGACTGGGGAACACTGAAGCTTTCTTT
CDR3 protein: CASSPMARLGNTEAFF

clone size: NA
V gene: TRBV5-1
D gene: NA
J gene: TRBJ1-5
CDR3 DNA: TGCGCCAGCAGCCCCGGGCAGGGCGGCAATCAGCCCCAGCATTTT
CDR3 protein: CASSPGQGGNQPQHF

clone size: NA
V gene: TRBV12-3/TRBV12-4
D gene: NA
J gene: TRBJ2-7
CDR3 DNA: TGTGCCAGCAGTATTAGAGGCGAGCAGTACTTC
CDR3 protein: CASSIRGEQYF